This T cell receptor beta chain emerged from a study of early T cells in non-severe SARS-CoV-2 infection. The CDR3 contains 13 residues. Germline V lookup: CDR1 MNHEY, CDR2 SMNVEV (reference sequence). Trimming removed 5 bases from V and 5 bases from J, with 9 bases in between. This clonotype was observed a handful of times. TCRdb analysed the 5' RACE reads with MiXCR anew, one entry per CDR3 protein. The sample holds tens of thousands of distinct CDR3 sequences, roughly 15% seen once. The sequence was collected from an adult who was a healthcare worker with PCR-confirmed SARS-CoV-2 infection or an uninfected control (not recorded which). This chain connects TRBV27 to TRBJ1-4, with D possibly TRBD1 on 5 matching bases. The material sequenced was whole blood, taken at baseline. The CDR3 is CASSIRQNEKLFF. CDR3 coding DNA: TGTGCCAGCAGTATCCGACAGAATGAAAAACTGTTTTTT.